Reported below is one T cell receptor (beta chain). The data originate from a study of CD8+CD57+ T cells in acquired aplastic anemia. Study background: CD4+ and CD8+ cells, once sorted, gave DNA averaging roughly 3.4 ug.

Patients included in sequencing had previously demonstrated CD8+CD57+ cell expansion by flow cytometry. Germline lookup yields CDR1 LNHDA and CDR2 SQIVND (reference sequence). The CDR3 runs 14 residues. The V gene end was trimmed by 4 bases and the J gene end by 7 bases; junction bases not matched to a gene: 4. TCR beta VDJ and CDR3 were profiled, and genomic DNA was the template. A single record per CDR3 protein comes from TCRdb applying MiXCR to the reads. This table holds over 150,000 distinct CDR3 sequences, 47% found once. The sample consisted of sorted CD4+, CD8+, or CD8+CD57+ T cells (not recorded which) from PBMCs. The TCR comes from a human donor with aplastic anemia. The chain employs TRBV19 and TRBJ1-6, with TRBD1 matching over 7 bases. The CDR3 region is CASSTSTGNSPLHF. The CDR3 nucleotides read TGTGCCAGTAGTACTTCGACAGGGAATTCACCCCTCCACTTT.